A selection of T cell receptor beta chains follows, all from one sample in a study of blood T cell repertoires in COVID-19. Profiled with immunoSEQ multiplex PCR; TCRdb holds only in-frame clones, not every one. The data show more than 150,000 clones, approximately 80% seen once. Material: PBMCs or T cells enriched from blood (not recorded which). These receptor sequences come from a man in his fifties or sixties who had been exposed to COVID-19. CDR3s include the opening cysteine and the closing phenylalanine or tryptophan. The order of the fields is J gene, V gene, D gene, clone size, CDR3 length, CDR3 DNA, CDR3 protein. A D gene is named only where the DNA matches it firmly. A row's size may be missing; if present it is once, few, many or a size class.

>TRBJ2-5|TRBV5-1|TRBD2|NA|16
TGCGCCAGCAGCTTTATGGGTAGCGGGACCCAAGAGACCCAGTACTTC
CASSFMGSGTQETQYF
>TRBJ1-2|TRBV7-9|NA|NA|13
TGTGCCAGCAGCTTAACGGGGATCGATGGCTACACCTTC
CASSLTGIDGYTF
>TRBJ2-2|TRBV9|NA|few|14
TGTGCCAGCAGCGTAGTGGTGGGGCCCGGGGAGCTGTTTTTT
CASSVVVGPGELFF
>TRBJ2-3|TRBV7-9|NA|NA|17
TGTGCCAGCAGCTTAGCGGGGGGACGGGCCAGCACAGATACGCAGTATTTT
CASSLAGGRASTDTQYF
>TRBJ1-1|TRBV29-1|TRBD1|NA|13
TGCAGCGCCGGTCAGGGGGTGAACACTGAAGCTTTCTTT
CSAGQGVNTEAFF
>TRBJ2-1|TRBV5-5|TRBD2|NA|13
TGTGCCAGCAGCACCGGACTAGCGGGAGAAAGGTTCTTC
CASSTGLAGERFF
>TRBJ2-1|TRBV27|NA|NA|12
TGTGCCACCGCGGGGCCTAACAATGAGCAGTTCTTC
CATAGPNNEQFF
>TRBJ2-7|TRBV29-1|TRBD1|NA|13
TGCAGCGTTCGGACAGGCGTTCGCTACGAGCAGTACTTC
CSVRTGVRYEQYF
>TRBJ2-2|TRBV7-9|TRBD2|once|16
TGTGCCAGCAGCCGGACCGGTAGCGGGGGCACCGGGGAGCTGTTTTTT
CASSRTGSGGTGELFF
>TRBJ2-3|TRBV14|TRBD2|NA|17
TGTGCCAGCAGCCAAGGGTGGCTAGCGGAAATCACAGATACGCAGTATTTT
CASSQGWLAEITDTQYF
>TRBJ1-2|TRBV7-2|NA|NA|13
TGTGCCAGCAGCTCCCCGGGGTTCTTGAGCTACACCTTC
CASSSPGFLSYTF
>TRBJ1-3|TRBV7-8|TRBD1|NA|15
TGTGCCAGCAGCTTAGGGACAGGGCTAGGAAACACCATATATTTT
CASSLGTGLGNTIYF
>TRBJ1-6|TRBV5-1|TRBD1|few|14
TGCGCCAGCAGCGTCGGGACAGGGGTCTCACCCCTCCACTTT
CASSVGTGVSPLHF
>TRBJ2-7|TRBV2|TRBD2|NA|14
TGTGCCAGCAGGAGAGGAGCGGGAGCTTACGAGCAGTACTTC
CASRRGAGAYEQYF
>TRBJ2-1|TRBV24-1|NA|NA|12
TGTGCCACCAGTGATCTTACTCATGAGCAGTTCTTC
CATSDLTHEQFF
>TRBJ2-7|TRBV6-2/TRBV6-3|TRBD2|NA|19
TGTGCCAGCAGTTACCGTCTCGGGACTAGCGGGGCGGTCCCCTACGAGCAGTACTTC
CASSYRLGTSGAVPYEQYF
>TRBJ2-7|TRBV12-3/TRBV12-4|NA|NA|13
TGTGCCAGCGGGCCCGGACTAACGGGCGAGCAGTACTTC
CASGPGLTGEQYF
>TRBJ1-4|TRBV21-1|NA|NA|18
TGTGCCAGCAGCAAAGAGCTCTCAGGGACACCGATTAATGAAAAACTGTTTTTT
CASSKELSGTPINEKLFF
>TRBJ2-1|TRBV5-4|TRBD2|NA|15
TGTGCCAGCAGCTTTGGACTAGCGGGGTACAATGAGCAGTTCTTC
CASSFGLAGYNEQFF
>TRBJ1-2|TRBV19|NA|NA|13
TGTGCCAGTACTCACCGGGAGACATATGGCTACACCTTC
CASTHRETYGYTF
>TRBJ2-1|TRBV19|NA|NA|13
TGTGCCAGTAGTGTAAGGGGGGGTAATGAGCAGTTCTTC
CASSVRGGNEQFF
>TRBJ2-3|TRBV4-1|TRBD2|NA|15
TGCGCCAGCAGCCAAGCGTTTAGCGGGAGCGGGACGCAGTATTTT
CASSQAFSGSGTQYF
>TRBJ1-2|TRBV7-8|NA|NA|14
TGTGCCAGCAGCCGAGGACAGTCTAACTATGGCTACACCTTC
CASSRGQSNYGYTF
>TRBJ2-2|TRBV7-9|NA|NA|14
TGTGCCAGCAGCCCGGGGGTAGACACCGGGGAGCTGTTTTTT
CASSPGVDTGELFF
>TRBJ2-7|TRBV9|NA|few|14
TGTGCCAGCAGCGTAGGTCTGGGCACCTACGAGCAGTACTTC
CASSVGLGTYEQYF
>TRBJ1-4|TRBV7-9|NA|NA|15
TGTGCCAGCAGCTCCACTGAGCCCTCGAGCGAAAAACTGTTTTTT
CASSSTEPSSEKLFF
>TRBJ2-2|TRBV11-3|NA|NA|17
TGTGCCAGCAGCCCCATCCTAGCGAGGAGGAACACCGGGGAGCTGTTTTTT
CASSPILARRNTGELFF
>TRBJ2-7|TRBV7-9|TRBD2|NA|16
TGTGCCAGCAGCTCCCTAGGGGAGGGCAACTCCTACGAGCAGTACTTC
CASSSLGEGNSYEQYF
>TRBJ2-3|TRBV7-9|TRBD2|NA|15
TGTGCCAGCAGCTCAATAGCGGGGGCCACAGATACGCAGTATTTT
CASSSIAGATDTQYF
>TRBJ2-2|TRBV9|NA|NA|14
TGTGCCAGCAGCGTAGTGGCTAACACCGGGGAGCTGTTTTTT
CASSVVANTGELFF
>TRBJ2-7|TRBV5-1|NA|NA|14
TGCGCCAGCAGCCCTGTCGACAGCGTTTACGAGCAGTACTTC
CASSPVDSVYEQYF
>TRBJ1-3|TRBV5-1|NA|NA|16
TGCGCCAGCAGCTCCTCCGGGACAAACTCTGGAAACACCATATATTTT
CASSSSGTNSGNTIYF
>TRBJ1-1|TRBV3-1/TRBV3-2|NA|NA|14
TGTGCCAGCCAGGGGACTAGGGTGGACACTGAAGCTTTCTTT
CASQGTRVDTEAFF
>TRBJ2-7|TRBV7-3|TRBD1|NA|19
TGTGCCAGCAGCTTAAACTTCCAGTTTAGGACAGGGGGATCCTACGAGCAGTACTTC
CASSLNFQFRTGGSYEQYF
>TRBJ2-1|TRBV2|TRBD1|few|15
TGTGCCAGCAGTGATGTACAGGGGTTCTACAATGAGCAGTTCTTC
CASSDVQGFYNEQFF
>TRBJ2-2|TRBV2|TRBD2|few|14
TGTGCCAGCACGGCGGGAGCGGGCACCGGGGAGCTGTTTTTT
CASTAGAGTGELFF
>TRBJ2-1|TRBV7-3|NA|NA|13
TGTGCCAGCAGTCCCGGGAGAATGAATGAGCAGTTCTTC
CASSPGRMNEQFF
>TRBJ1-5|TRBV7-2|NA|NA|14
TGTGCCAGCAGCCAACGACAGACTTATCAGCCCCAGCATTTT
CASSQRQTYQPQHF
>TRBJ1-1|TRBV15|NA|NA|13
TGTGCCACCAGCAGAGGGGACTCTCCTGAAGCTTTCTTT
CATSRGDSPEAFF
>TRBJ2-3|TRBV27|NA|NA|13
TGTGCCAGCAGTTTAACTGGCACAGATACGCAGTATTTT
CASSLTGTDTQYF
>TRBJ2-7|TRBV7-6|TRBD2|NA|15
TGTGCCAGCAGCTTAAACTTAGCGGGAGGCTACGAGCAGTACTTC
CASSLNLAGGYEQYF
>TRBJ1-1|TRBV10-3|NA|NA|13
TGTGCCATCAGTGGAGGCGGAGGCACTGAAGCTTTCTTT
CAISGGGGTEAFF
>TRBJ2-7|TRBV6-5|NA|NA|12
TGTGCCAGCAGACGAGACAGCTACGAGCAGTACTTC
CASRRDSYEQYF
>TRBJ2-1|TRBV11-1|TRBD1|NA|11
TGTGCCAGCAGCGTTGGACAGGCGCAGTTCTTC
CASSVGQAQFF
>TRBJ2-7|TRBV7-9|NA|NA|15
TGTGCCAGCAGCACTTCGCAATGGGGCCAGTACGAGCAGTACTTC
CASSTSQWGQYEQYF
>TRBJ2-1|TRBV19|TRBD2|NA|21
TGTGCCAGTAGTATAGAGCCCCTTACTAGCGGGAGGGTTAGCTCCTACAATGAGCAGTTCTTC
CASSIEPLTSGRVSSYNEQFF
>TRBJ1-1|TRBV10-3|NA|NA|13
TGTGCCATCAGTGATCGGGGGTTCGCTGAAGCTTTCTTT
CAISDRGFAEAFF
>TRBJ2-5|TRBV7-9|NA|NA|16
TGTGCCAGCAGCCCAAAAGGGGGAGGGGAAAAGGGAGGCCAGTACTTC
CASSPKGGGEKGGQYF
>TRBJ1-2|TRBV9|NA|NA|16
TGTGCCAGCAGCGTAGGACAGCTCAGCAAAGGCTATGGCTACACCTTC
CASSVGQLSKGYGYTF
>TRBJ1-6|TRBV5-1|TRBD1|once|15
TGCGCCAGCAGCCTTAGTGGGACAGGGGAGTCACCCCTCCACTTT
CASSLSGTGESPLHF
>TRBJ1-2|TRBV11-3|TRBD1|NA|15
TGTGCCAGCAGCTTAGAAGACAGGGGGACTCATGGCTACACCTTC
CASSLEDRGTHGYTF
>TRBJ2-7|TRBV9|TRBD2|NA|15
TGTGCCAGCAGCACTGGACTAGCGGGTACCTACGAGCAGTACTTC
CASSTGLAGTYEQYF
>TRBJ2-6|TRBV5-1|NA|NA|15
TGCGCCAGCAGCCCAAGGGGTTTGGGGGCCAACGTCCTGACTTTC
CASSPRGLGANVLTF
>TRBJ2-4|TRBV5-1|NA|NA|15
TGCGCCAGCAGCTTGGCGGGTAGTCCAGAAAACATTCAGTACTTC
CASSLAGSPENIQYF
>TRBJ2-2|TRBV19|TRBD2|NA|17
TGTGCCAGTAGTATCTCAGCGGGACTCGCGAACACCGGGGAGCTGTTTTTT
CASSISAGLANTGELFF